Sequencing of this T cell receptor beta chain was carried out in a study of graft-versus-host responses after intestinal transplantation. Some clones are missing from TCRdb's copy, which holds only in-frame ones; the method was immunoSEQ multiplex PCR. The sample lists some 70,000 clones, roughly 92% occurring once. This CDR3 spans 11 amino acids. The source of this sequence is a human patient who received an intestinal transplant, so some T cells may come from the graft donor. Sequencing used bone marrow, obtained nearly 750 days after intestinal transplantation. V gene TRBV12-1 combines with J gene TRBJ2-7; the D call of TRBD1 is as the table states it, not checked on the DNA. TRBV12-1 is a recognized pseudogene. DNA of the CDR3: TGTGCCAGCGGCGACAGGGGCGAGCAGTACTTC. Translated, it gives CASGDRGEQYF.